These 14 T cell receptor beta chains were sequenced from one sample in a study of blood T cell repertoires in COVID-19. Profiling relied on immunoSEQ multiplex PCR, and the TCRdb table lists in-frame clones only, not all of them. This sample has 100,000 to 150,000 clones, with about 85% found just once. The sample consisted of peripheral blood. The receptors here all came from a man between 60 and 70 years old with acute or convalescent COVID-19.

J is TRBJ1-6 and V is TRBV6-5; D possibly corresponds to TRBD1 (6 bases). This CDR3 spans 14 amino acids. Germline CDR1 is MNHEY and CDR2 is SVGAGI. The V gene lost 6 bases and the J gene lost 6 bases, with 12 bases spanning the gap. CDR3 nucleotide sequence: TGTGCCAGCAGAGGACAGAACTTTAATTCACCCCTCCACTTT. Translating gives CASRGQNFNSPLHF.

The genes are TRBV7-9 and TRBJ2-2; 7 bases align to TRBD2. The V gene's germline CDR1 is SEHNR and CDR2 FQNEAQ (reference sequence). The CDR3 runs 17 residues. J lost 4 bases, V lost 2 bases, and 10 bases had no gene match. The CDR3 here is CASSLLSGNLGTGELFF. DNA for the CDR3: TGTGCCAGCAGCTTATTGAGCGGGAACCTGGGCACCGGGGAGCTGTTTTTT.

The sample holds one count of this clone. The chain uses TRBV5-1 and TRBJ2-7; weak D call: TRBD1 (6 bases). V lost 3 bases and J lost 0, with 34 bases in between. The CDR3 is 22 amino acids. CDR1 is SGHRS, CDR2 YFSETQ, per germline. As DNA, the CDR3 is TGCGCCAGCAGCTCTCGGTCCGGATCGTACAGGGAGAGGCTCGGGGTCTCCTACGAGCAGTACTTC. It is translated as CASSSRSGSYRERLGVSYEQYF.

The gene calls are TRBV30 and TRBJ2-6; TRBD1 matches 7 bases. Germline V gene data show CDR1 as GTSNPN and CDR2 as SVGIG (reference sequence). With V trimmed by 5 bases and J by 0 bases, 10 bases remained unmatched. The CDR3 contains 17 residues. The CDR3 protein is CAWYRDRGSSGANVLTF. The DNA for the CDR3 is TGTGCCTGGTACCGGGACAGAGGGAGCTCTGGGGCCAACGTCCTGACTTTC.

This clone was recorded a few times. The chain has TRBV2 and TRBJ2-7; 9 nucleotides match TRBD2. V trimming: 6 bases; J trimming: 4 bases; junction bases outside the gene matches: 4. The CDR3 runs 13 residues. The germline V gene has CDR1 SNHLY and CDR2 FYNNEI. The CDR3 nucleotides are TGTGCCAGCAGGGCGGGAGGGATATACGAGCAGTACTTC. Its translation is CASRAGGIYEQYF.

This chain connects TRBV12-3 or TRBV12-4 to TRBJ2-7, with a tentative D call TRBD1 (6 bases). V was trimmed by 6 bases and J by 5 bases, leaving 8 bases between them. The CDR3 extends over 11 amino acids. The CDR3 is CASSAGDEQYF. The CDR3 DNA sequence: TGTGCCAGCAGCGCAGGGGACGAGCAGTACTTC.

This clone has just one count. The chain is built from TRBV27 and TRBJ1-1; maybe TRBD1 (5 bases). The CDR3 length is 15 residues. With 7 bases removed from V and 3 bases from J, the gap between germline ends came to 18 bases. CDR1 and CDR2 (germline): MNHEY, SMNVEV (reference sequence). The CDR3, as DNA: TGTGCCAGCAAAGTGGTCCGGGGGGGGGACACTGAAGCTTTCTTT. This sequence encodes CASKVVRGGDTEAFF.

In its sample, this clone was seen once. The V call is TRBV19, the J call TRBJ2-5, with TRBD2 identical over 7 bases. Germline CDR1 and CDR2: LNHDA and SQIVND (reference sequence). The CDR3 contains 14 residues. V lost 3 bases, J lost 5 bases, and 6 bases stayed unmatched. Written as DNA, the CDR3 is TGTGCCAGTAGTATCATCGGACTAGTGGAGACCCAGTACTTC. As protein: CASSIIGLVETQYF.

This chain links TRBV6-5 with TRBJ1-1, with D uncertain. Germline-derived CDR1 and CDR2 are MNHEY and SVGAGI. Trimming took 2 bases from V and 6 from J, leaving 13 bases between them. The CDR3 is 14 residues long. The CDR3 nucleotides are TGTGCCAGCAGTTACAGCTTCGCCTCGTCTGAAGCTTTCTTT. Translating gives CASSYSFASSEAFF.

CDR3 protein: CASSSFLTENYEQYF. The DNA of the CDR3 is TGTGCCAGCAGTTCATTTTTGACGGAGAACTACGAGCAGTACTTC. The gene calls are TRBV28 and TRBJ2-7; D remains unclear. This CDR3 spans 15 amino acids. The germline CDR1 and CDR2 sequences are MDHEN and SYDVKM. V shed 4 bases and J shed 3 bases, with 16 bases lying between them.

The chain combines TRBV27 with TRBJ2-3; 7 nucleotides line up with TRBD1. The V segment lost 1 base and the J segment 2 bases; nucleotides outside the gene matches: 9. This CDR3 is built from 17 residues. The germline gives CDR1 MNHEY, CDR2 SMNVEV (reference sequence). The CDR3 is CASSLYMTGTITDTQYF. The CDR3 region has the DNA TGTGCCAGCAGTTTATATATGACAGGGACCATCACAGATACGCAGTATTTT.

This chain links TRBV5-1 with TRBJ2-1, with 9 bases identical to TRBD1. The CDR3 is 16 residues long. Germline assignment: CDR1 SGHRS and CDR2 YFSETQ. V lost 5 bases to trimming and J lost 6 bases; unmatched junction nucleotides: 12. The CDR3 here is CASRLVPGQGFNEQFF. The CDR3 DNA is TGCGCCAGCAGGCTGGTTCCGGGACAGGGATTCAATGAGCAGTTCTTC.

The rearrangement uses TRBV5-5 and TRBJ1-2; 7 bases agree with TRBD1. The junction had 7 bases not matched to a gene; V was cut back by 4 bases and J by 4 bases. This CDR3 has 14 amino acids. Germline loops: CDR1 SGHKS, CDR2 YYEKEE (reference sequence). CDR3: CASSLRDSFYGYTF. The CDR3 DNA reads TGTGCCAGCAGCCTCCGGGACAGCTTCTATGGCTACACCTTC.

The chain joins TRBV3-1 (or the pseudogene TRBV3-2) to TRBJ1-1, with a weak D call TRBD1 (6 bases). The CDR3 runs to 13 residues. V lost 4 bases, J lost 2 bases, and 8 bases lay in between. Germline assignment: CDR1 LGHDT and CDR2 YNNKEL (reference sequence). CDR3 bases: TGTGCCAGCAGCCGGACAGAAAACACTGAAGCTTTCTTT. Its protein is CASSRTENTEAFF.